This passage covers 14 T cell receptor beta chains from one sample sequenced in a study of cytomegalovirus exposure and HLA in healthy donors. PCR amplification relied on 60 Vbeta primers (plus 13 Jbeta primers). The table came from immunoSEQ multiplex PCR; TCRdb's copy has only in-frame clones and leaves some out. The sample holds more than 95,000 clones, around 10% seen once. The sample comprised PBMCs. The receptors originated from a man younger than 40 in good health and CMV-seronegative.

The J gene is TRBJ2-1, the V gene TRBV7-6, with 7 bases lining up with TRBD1. Germline-derived CDR1 and CDR2 are SGHVS and FNYEAQ. The CDR3 contains 15 residues. V was clipped by 5 bases and J by 2 bases; unmatched bases: 6. The CDR3 reads CASSLTGVTYNEQFF. The CDR3 nucleotides are TGTGCCAGCAGCCTCACAGGGGTAACCTACAATGAGCAGTTCTTC.

Only a few counts were recorded for this clone. The V call is TRBV2, the J call TRBJ1-1; 8 bases fit TRBD1. The CDR3 runs 14 residues. V trimming: 5 bases; J trimming: 10 bases; junction bases outside the gene matches: 12. Looked up from germline, CDR1 is SNHLY and CDR2 is FYNNEI. The CDR3 reads CASSTDRAPPPAFF. The CDR3 DNA reads as TGTGCCAGCAGTACGGACAGGGCGCCCCCCCCAGCTTTCTTT.

J is TRBJ1-5 and V is TRBV28; the D gene is possibly TRBD1 (6 bases). The CDR3 covers 15 residues. Germline values: CDR1 MDHEN, CDR2 SYDVKM. Between the trimmed V and J ends, which lost 5 bases and 4 bases, there was a span of 15 bases. This CDR3 is CASSPPTGRNQPQHF. The CDR3 coding sequence is TGTGCCAGCAGTCCTCCCACAGGGCGGAATCAGCCCCAGCATTTT.

This clone turned up a few times. This chain links TRBV16 with TRBJ1-2; a weak D match, TRBD1 (5 bases). CDR1 and CDR2 from the germline V gene are KGHSY and FQNENV. V was shortened by 4 bases and J by 7 bases, with 19 bases between the two germline ends. The CDR3 length is 15 residues. CDR3 amino acids: CASSLGMEGLAGYTF. DNA for the CDR3: TGTGCCAGCAGCCTCGGGATGGAGGGGCTGGCTGGCTACACCTTC. Full variable domain (rest looked up from reference TRBV16 and TRBJ1-2): GEEVAQTPKHLVRGEGQKAKLYCAPIKGHSYVFWYQQVLKNEFKFLISFQNENVFDETGMPKERFSAKCLPNSPCSLEIQATKLEDSAVYFCASSLGMEGLAGYTFGSGTRLTVV.

This clone was counted ten times or more. This chain connects TRBV19 to TRBJ1-1, with D tentatively TRBD1 (6 bases). Germline CDR1 and CDR2: LNHDA and SQIVND (reference sequence). Trimming left V 9 bases short and J 5 bases short, with 13 bases between. This CDR3 is built from 12 residues. DNA of the CDR3: TGTGCCAGCGGGGGGGCGAGGACTGAAGCTTTCTTT. This translates into CASGGARTEAFF.

This clone was recorded a few times. The J gene is TRBJ2-3, the V gene TRBV12-5; 8 bases are shared with TRBD2. Germline values: CDR1 LGHNT, CDR2 FRNRAP. V gave up 6 bases and J gave up 0 bases; unmatched junction bases: 8. The CDR3 covers 16 residues. CDR3 protein: CASGRVAGGSTDTQYF. The CDR3 DNA follows: TGTGCTAGTGGCCGAGTTGCGGGGGGAAGCACAGATACGCAGTATTTT.

This chain uses TRBV5-1 with TRBJ2-3, with 8 nucleotides matching TRBD2. The CDR3 is 15 residues long. CDR1 and CDR2 (germline): SGHRS, YFSETQ. J was trimmed by 0 bases and V by 5 bases; bases with no gene match: 5. Here the CDR3 reads CASRSSGGSTDTQYF. CDR3 DNA: TGCGCCAGCAGGTCGAGCGGGGGTAGCACAGATACGCAGTATTTT.

The V call is TRBV11-2, the J call TRBJ2-5; 9 nucleotides agree with TRBD2. This CDR3 is built from 15 residues. CDR1 is SGHAT, CDR2 FQNNGV, per germline. J gave up 3 bases and V 5 bases, and 7 bases lay outside the gene matches. The CDR3 nucleotides read TGTGCCAGCAGCGTGACTAGCGGCGTGAAAGAGACCCAGTACTTC. Its translation is CASSVTSGVKETQYF.

The chain links TRBV5-1 to TRBJ2-2, with 10 bases fitting TRBD1. CDR1 is SGHRS and CDR2 is YFSETQ in the germline V gene. There are 15 residues in the CDR3. V lost 4 bases and J lost 5; bases outside the gene matches: 5. The CDR3 DNA sequence: TGCGCCAGCAGCGTAGACAGGGGGCGAACCGGGGAGCTGTTTTTT. It codes for CASSVDRGRTGELFF.

This clone was detected only a few times. This chain connects TRBV30 to TRBJ2-7; D call uncertain. The CDR3 extends over 14 amino acids. V gave up 0 bases and J gave up 2 bases, with 11 bases separating them. Germline V gives CDR1 GTSNPN, CDR2 SVGIG (reference sequence). The CDR3 here is CAWSVGGGTYEQYF. Written as DNA, the CDR3 is TGTGCCTGGAGTGTAGGCGGCGGAACCTACGAGCAGTACTTC.

In its sample, this clone was seen a few times. The rearrangement uses TRBV2 and TRBJ1-1, with a weak D call TRBD1 (6 bases). Germline CDR1 reads SNHLY; CDR2 reads FYNNEI. The CDR3 length is 14 residues. The V and J ends lost 6 bases and 1 base respectively, with 12 bases between them. Here the CDR3 reads CASSPDRKNTEAFF. CDR3 nucleotide sequence: TGTGCCAGCAGCCCAGACAGGAAGAACACTGAAGCTTTCTTT.

This chain uses TRBV30 with TRBJ2-7; TRBD1 is a possible D gene (6 bases). V was pared by 2 bases and J by 6 bases, with 17 bases between. The CDR3 is 14 residues long. Germline V CDR1 and CDR2: GTSNPN, SVGIG (reference sequence). DNA of the CDR3: TGTGCCTGGAGTACCCAGGGGTTTAGTCGCGAGCAGTACTTC. Translated: CAWSTQGFSREQYF. Combining the CDR3 with reference TRBV30 and TRBJ2-7 gives the whole variable domain SQTIHQWPATLVQPVGSPLSLECTVEGTSNPNLYWYRQAAGRGLQLLFYSVGIGQISSEVPQNLSASRPQDRQFILSSKKLLLSDSGFYLCAWSTQGFSREQYFGPGTRLTVT.

The rearrangement uses TRBV6-5 and TRBJ2-7; 8 bases are shared with TRBD1. The germline CDR1 and CDR2 sequences are MNHEY and SVGAGI. The length of the CDR3 is 11 residues. V lost 4 bases and J lost 10; bases outside the gene matches: 3. This chain's CDR3 is CASSSGQGQYF. In DNA form, the CDR3 reads TGTGCCAGCAGTTCAGGACAGGGACAGTACTTC.

The chain joins TRBV6-5 to TRBJ2-1; the match to TRBD1 covers 12 bases. Trimming cost V 2 bases and J 9 bases; bases outside gene matches: 2. Germline values: CDR1 MNHEY, CDR2 SVGAGI. The CDR3 extends over 14 amino acids. CDR3 residues: CASSYGTGGSEQFF. CDR3 bases: TGTGCCAGCAGTTACGGGACAGGGGGCAGTGAGCAGTTCTTC.